This T cell receptor beta chain was recovered during a study of blood T cell repertoires in COVID-19. Study summary: Researchers got acute and convalescent COVID-19 samples from the United States, Italy and Spain. In each case, the material was cDNA or gDNA derived from T cells, B-cell-depleted T cells, or PBMCs.

In the source study's methods: Researchers report that nucleated cell counts were estimated from reference gene primer amplification. Data came from immunoSEQ multiplex PCR; TCRdb stores just in-frame clones and leaves some out. The D gene and trimming were derived from the DNA, and the V and J assignments and clone size from that table. This table holds about 74,000 clones, just over 90% found once. J gave up 2 bases and V 4 bases, and 6 bases lay outside the gene matches. This CDR3 comprises 15 residues. Germline lookup yields CDR1 SGHRS and CDR2 YFSETQ. While infection was still active, Seattle patients were enrolled and then followed longitudinally. This clone was picked up one time.

The TCR was taken from a man aged 45 to 65 with COVID-19, enrolled during active disease. Sequenced input: peripheral blood. The chain joins TRBV5-1 to TRBJ2-1; 7 bases align to TRBD1. CDR3 coding DNA: TGCGCCAGCAGCCCTGGGACAGATACCTACAATGAGCAGTTCTTC. Translated: CASSPGTDTYNEQFF. Combining the CDR3 with reference TRBV5-1 and TRBJ2-1 gives the whole variable domain KAGVTQTPRYLIKTRGQQVTLSCSPISGHRSVSWYQQTPGQGLQFLFEYFSETQRNKGNFPGRFSGRQFSNSRSEMNVSTLELGDSALYLCASSPGTDTYNEQFFGPGTRLTVL.